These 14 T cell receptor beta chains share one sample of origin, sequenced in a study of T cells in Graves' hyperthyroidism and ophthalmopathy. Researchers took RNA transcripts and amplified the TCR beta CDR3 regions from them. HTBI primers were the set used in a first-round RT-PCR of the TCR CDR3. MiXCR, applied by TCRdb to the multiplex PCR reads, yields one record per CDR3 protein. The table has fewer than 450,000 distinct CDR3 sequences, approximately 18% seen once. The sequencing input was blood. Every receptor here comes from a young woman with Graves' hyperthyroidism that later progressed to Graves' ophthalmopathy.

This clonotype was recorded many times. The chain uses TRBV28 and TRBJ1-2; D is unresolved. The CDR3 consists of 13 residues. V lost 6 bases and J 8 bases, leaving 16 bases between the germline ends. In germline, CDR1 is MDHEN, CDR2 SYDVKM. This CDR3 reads CASRNPRPDGYTF. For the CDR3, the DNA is TGTGCCAGCAGAAATCCCAGACCCGACGGCTACACCTTC.

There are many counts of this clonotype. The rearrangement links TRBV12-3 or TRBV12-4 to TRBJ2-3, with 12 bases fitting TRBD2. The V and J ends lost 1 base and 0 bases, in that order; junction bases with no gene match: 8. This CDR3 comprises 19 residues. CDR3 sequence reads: CASSLGGGTSGSSTDTQYF. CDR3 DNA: TGTGCCAGCAGTTTAGGGGGTGGGACTAGCGGGTCTAGCACAGATACGCAGTATTTT.

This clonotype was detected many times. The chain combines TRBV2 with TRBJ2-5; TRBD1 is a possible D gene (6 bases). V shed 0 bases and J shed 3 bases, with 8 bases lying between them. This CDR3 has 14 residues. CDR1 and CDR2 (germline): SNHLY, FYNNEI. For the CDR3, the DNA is TGTGCCAGCAGTGAAGCACAGGGTGAAGAGACCCAGTACTTC. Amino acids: CASSEAQGEETQYF.

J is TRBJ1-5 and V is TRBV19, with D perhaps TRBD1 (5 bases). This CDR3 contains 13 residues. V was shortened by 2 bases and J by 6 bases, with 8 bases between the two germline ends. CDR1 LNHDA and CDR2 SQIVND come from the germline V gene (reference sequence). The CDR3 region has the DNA TGTGCCAGTAGTATACTAAGGGGTCAGCCCCAGCATTTT. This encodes CASSILRGQPQHF.

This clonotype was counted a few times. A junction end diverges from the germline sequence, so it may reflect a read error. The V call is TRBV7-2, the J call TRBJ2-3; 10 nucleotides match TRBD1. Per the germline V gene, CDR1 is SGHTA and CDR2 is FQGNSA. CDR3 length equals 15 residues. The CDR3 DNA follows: TGTGGCAGCAGCCCTGGACAGGGGGACACAGATACGCAGTATTTT. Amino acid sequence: CGSSPGQGDTDTQYF.

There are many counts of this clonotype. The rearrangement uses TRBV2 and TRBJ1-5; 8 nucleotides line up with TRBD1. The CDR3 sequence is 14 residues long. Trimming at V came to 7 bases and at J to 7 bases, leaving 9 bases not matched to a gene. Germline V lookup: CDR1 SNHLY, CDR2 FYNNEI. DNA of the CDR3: TGTGCCAGCATCCCTGACAGGGGAAGGCAGCCCCAGCATTTT. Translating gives CASIPDRGRQPQHF. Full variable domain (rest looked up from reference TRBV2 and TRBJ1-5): EPEVTQTPSHQVTQMGQEVILRCVPISNHLYFYWYRQILGQKVEFLVSFYNNEISEKSEIFDDQFSVERPDGSNFTLKIRSTKLEDSAMYFCASIPDRGRQPQHFGDGTRLSIL.

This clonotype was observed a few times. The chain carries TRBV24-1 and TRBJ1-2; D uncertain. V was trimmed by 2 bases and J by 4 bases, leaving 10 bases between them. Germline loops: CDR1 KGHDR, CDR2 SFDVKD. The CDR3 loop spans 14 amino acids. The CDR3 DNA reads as TGTGCCACCAGTGATTGGACCTCCGGCTATGGCTACACCTTC. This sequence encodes CATSDWTSGYGYTF.

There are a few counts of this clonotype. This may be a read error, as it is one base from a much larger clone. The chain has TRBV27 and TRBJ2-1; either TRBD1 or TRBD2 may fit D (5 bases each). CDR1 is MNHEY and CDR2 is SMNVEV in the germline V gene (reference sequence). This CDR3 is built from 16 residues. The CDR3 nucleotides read TGTGCCAGCAGTGAGGGCTGGCGTGGGACCTACAATGGGCAGTTCTTC. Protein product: CASSEGWRGTYNGQFF.

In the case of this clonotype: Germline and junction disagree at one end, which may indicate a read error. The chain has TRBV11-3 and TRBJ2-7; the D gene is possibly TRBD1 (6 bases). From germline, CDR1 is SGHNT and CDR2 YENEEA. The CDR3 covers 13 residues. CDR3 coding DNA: TGTGCCAGCAGCCAGGGGAGTTCCTACGAGCATTACTTC. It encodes CASSQGSSYEHYF.

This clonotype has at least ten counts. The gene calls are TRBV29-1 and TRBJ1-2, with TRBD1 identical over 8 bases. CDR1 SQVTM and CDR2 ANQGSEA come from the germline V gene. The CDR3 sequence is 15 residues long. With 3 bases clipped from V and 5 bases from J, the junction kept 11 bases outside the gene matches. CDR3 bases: TGCAGCGTTGATAATGGACAGGGTATTCGGTATGGCTACACCTTC. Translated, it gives CSVDNGQGIRYGYTF.

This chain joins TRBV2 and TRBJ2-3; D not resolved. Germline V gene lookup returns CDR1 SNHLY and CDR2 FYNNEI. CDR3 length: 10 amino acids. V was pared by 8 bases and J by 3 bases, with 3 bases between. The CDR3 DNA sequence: TGTGCCAGCGTGACAGATACGCAGTATTTT. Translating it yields CASVTDTQYF.

The CDR3 DNA is TGTGCCAGCAGAGGGACGGGGAATTCACCCCTCCACTTT. This sequence encodes CASRGTGNSPLHF. The gene calls are TRBV2 and TRBJ1-6; TRBD1 is a possible D gene (5 bases). Germline CDR1 and CDR2: SNHLY and FYNNEI. V lost 6 bases to trimming and J lost 7 bases, with 10 bases between them. The CDR3 is 13 residues long.

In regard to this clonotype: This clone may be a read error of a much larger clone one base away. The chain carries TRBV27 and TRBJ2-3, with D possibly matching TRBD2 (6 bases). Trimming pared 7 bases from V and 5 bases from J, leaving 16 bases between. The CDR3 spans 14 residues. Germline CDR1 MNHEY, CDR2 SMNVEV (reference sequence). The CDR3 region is CASKVAPTRDTQYF. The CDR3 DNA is TGTGCCAGCAAGGTGGCCCCGACTAGAGATACGCAGTATTTT.

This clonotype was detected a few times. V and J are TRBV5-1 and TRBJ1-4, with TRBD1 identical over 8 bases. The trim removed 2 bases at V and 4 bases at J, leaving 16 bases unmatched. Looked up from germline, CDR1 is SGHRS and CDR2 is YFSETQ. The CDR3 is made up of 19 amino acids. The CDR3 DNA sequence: TGCGCCAGCAGCTTTATTAGGGACAGGCTCGCGAAACGTAATGAAAAACTGTTTTTT. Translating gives CASSFIRDRLAKRNEKLFF.